A single T cell receptor beta chain is shown here with its context. Its target is not known. The source of the sample is a study of Tregs in tolerant kidney transplant recipients. Profiled with immunoSEQ multiplex PCR; TCRdb holds only in-frame clones, not every one. The sample shows about 20,000 clones, around 71% of them seen only once. Findings and caveats of the study: No direct test of biological reproducibility was done here.

J lost 2 bases, V lost 0 bases, and 4 bases had no gene match. CDR1 is SGHRS, CDR2 YFSETQ, per germline. The CDR3 contains 15 residues. The sequence came from a human donor in good health. Material: Tregs from blood cultured with allogeneic cells. The rearrangement links TRBV5-1 to TRBJ2-5; the match to TRBD2 covers 7 bases. CDR3 amino acids: CASSLVSGRQETQYF. The CDR3 region has the DNA TGCGCCAGCAGCTTGGTTAGCGGGCGACAAGAGACCCAGTACTTC.